Presented here are 24 T cell receptor beta chains from one specimen sequenced in a study of blood T cells in healthy people across ages. It was with a sample-barcoded 5' primer and a J-beta primer mix that a second PCR of about 7 to 12 cycles was run. TCRdb itself ran the 5' RACE reads through MiXCR, one entry per CDR3 protein. Among over 700,000 distinct CDR3 sequences listed, around 25% were seen once. The data also belong to a second study, concerning T cells of mothers and their children.

Material: blood. The receptor source for this set is a boy aged 5-17 years in good health.

Here the CDR3 DNA reads TGTGCCAGCAGCGTAACCCAACTAGCGGGGTACACAGATACGCAGTATTTT. This sequence encodes CASSVTQLAGYTDTQYF. The genes are TRBV9 and TRBJ2-3; TRBD2 matches at 10 bases. There are 17 residues in the CDR3. CDR1 is SGDLS and CDR2 is YYNGEE in the germline V gene. V shed 1 base, J shed 2 bases, and the junction held 7 bases outside the gene matches.

This sequence joins TRBV28 and TRBJ2-5; tentatively, D is TRBD2 (5 bases). The J call is in doubt because the DNA end fits TRBJ2-7 better. CDR1 is MDHEN and CDR2 is SYDVKM in the germline V gene. This CDR3 spans 15 amino acids. DNA of the CDR3: TGTGCCAGCAGTTTATGGGGGAGTTACCCGTACGAGCAGTACTTC. It specifies CASSLWGSYPYEQYF.

This clonotype has more than one count but fewer than ten. The CDR3 nucleotides read TGTGCCAGCAGCTTAGCGGGGTCGGGCGAGCAGTATTTT. Its translation: CASSLAGSGEQYF. The chain carries TRBV7-6 and TRBJ2-3, with D unresolved. This CDR3 comprises 13 residues. Trimming cost V 0 bases and J 11 bases, with 12 bases left between them. Germline V CDR1 and CDR2: SGHVS, FNYEAQ.

J is TRBJ1-3 and V is TRBV27; the D is unclear. Germline loops: CDR1 MNHEY, CDR2 SMNVEV (reference sequence). The CDR3 covers 14 residues. V was trimmed by 4 bases and J by 0 bases, leaving 7 bases between them. CDR3 DNA sequence: TGTGCCAGCAGTTCGCTAGTCTCTGGAAACACCATATATTTT. Translation gives CASSSLVSGNTIYF.

This clonotype has just a few counts. The chain employs TRBV3-1 and TRBJ1-6; 8 nucleotides line up with TRBD1. Per germline, CDR1 LGHDT and CDR2 YNNKEL (reference sequence). Unmatched junction bases numbered 4, after V lost 4 bases and J lost 8 bases. The CDR3 runs to 14 residues. CDR3 amino acids: CASSRQGSDSPLHF. As DNA, the CDR3 is TGTGCCAGCAGCCGACAGGGGTCCGATTCACCCCTCCACTTT.

This clonotype occurred a few times. The chain uses TRBV9 and TRBJ2-1; D gene unclear. The CDR3 spans 15 residues. Germline CDR1 is SGDLS and CDR2 is YYNGEE. V was trimmed by 3 bases and J by 2 bases, leaving 12 bases between them. CDR3 nucleotide sequence: TGTGCCAGCAGCGCCGTTAATACTCCCTACAATGAGCAGTTCTTC. This gives the protein CASSAVNTPYNEQFF.

This chain joins TRBV5-1 and TRBJ2-1; unclear D gene. CDR3 size: 15 residues. Germline CDR1 is SGHRS and CDR2 is YFSETQ. Trimming stripped 2 bases from V and 4 bases from J, with 13 bases between. CDR3 region: CASSFLGPEYNEQFF. CDR3 sequence (DNA): TGCGCCAGCAGCTTCCTCGGGCCAGAGTACAATGAGCAGTTCTTC.

This chain connects TRBV5-1 to TRBJ1-2, with 8 bases aligning to TRBD1. With V trimmed by 4 bases and J by 2 bases, 4 bases remained unmatched. Germline V gives CDR1 SGHRS, CDR2 YFSETQ. The CDR3 spans 14 residues. The CDR3 loop reads CASSRDRTNYGYTF. In nucleotides, the CDR3 is TGCGCCAGCAGCCGGGACAGGACCAACTATGGCTACACCTTC. Combining the CDR3 with reference TRBV5-1 and TRBJ1-2 gives the whole variable domain KAGVTQTPRYLIKTRGQQVTLSCSPISGHRSVSWYQQTPGQGLQFLFEYFSETQRNKGNFPGRFSGRQFSNSRSEMNVSTLELGDSALYLCASSRDRTNYGYTFGSGTRLTVV.

The chain couples TRBV19 to TRBJ1-1; D is uncertain. CDR3 size: 10 residues. Germline V gene data show CDR1 as LNHDA and CDR2 as SQIVND (reference sequence). Trimming took off 7 bases at V and 8 bases at J, with 8 bases between the two ends. The CDR3 DNA sequence: TGTGCCAGTACATTAGGGGAAGCTTTCTTT. This codes for CASTLGEAFF. Based on the CDR3 plus reference TRBV19 and TRBJ1-1, the full variable domain is DGGITQSPKYLFRKEGQNVTLSCEQNLNHDAMYWYRQDPGQGLRLIYYSQIVNDFQKGDIAEGYSVSREKKESFPLTVTSAQKNPTAFYLCASTLGEAFFGQGTRLTVV.

This clonotype was counted between two and nine times. The J gene is TRBJ1-4, the V gene TRBV6-1, with D unclear. CDR1 is MNHNS, CDR2 SASEGT, per germline. This CDR3 spans 16 amino acids. The ends were cut back, 1 base at V and 6 bases at J, with 15 bases in the middle. CDR3 nucleotide sequence: TGTGCCAGCAGTGAAGATTCCCACATGGGATATGAAAAACTGTTTTTT. Translating gives CASSEDSHMGYEKLFF.

CDR3 protein: CASSRTASTDTQYF. CDR3 DNA sequence: TGTGCCAGTAGTAGAACAGCGTCCACAGATACGCAGTATTTT. V usage is TRBV19 and J usage is TRBJ2-3; D is undetermined. CDR3 size: 14 residues. Germline CDR1 reads LNHDA; CDR2 reads SQIVND (reference sequence). Trimming removed 4 bases at V and 2 bases at J, with 10 bases between.

The chain joins TRBV5-1 to TRBJ2-7; TRBD2 agrees at 8 bases. Germline loops: CDR1 SGHRS, CDR2 YFSETQ. The ends lost 2 bases at V and 4 bases at J; junction bases unmatched: 11. This CDR3 contains 16 residues. CDR3 amino acids: CASSFSGGDRLYEQYF. CDR3 sequence (DNA): TGCGCCAGCAGCTTCTCGGGGGGGGACCGTCTTTACGAGCAGTACTTC. Full variable domain (missing parts from reference TRBV5-1 and TRBJ2-7): KAGVTQTPRYLIKTRGQQVTLSCSPISGHRSVSWYQQTPGQGLQFLFEYFSETQRNKGNFPGRFSGRQFSNSRSEMNVSTLELGDSALYLCASSFSGGDRLYEQYFGPGTRLTVT.

There are a few counts of this clonotype. CDR3 sequence reads: CASSQEFLLADTQYF. DNA for the CDR3: TGTGCCAGCAGCCAAGAATTTTTGCTAGCAGATACGCAGTATTTT. This chain links TRBV3-1 with TRBJ2-3; D remains unclear. The CDR3 sequence is 15 residues long. V lost 0 bases to trimming and J lost 4 bases, with 11 bases between them. The germline gives CDR1 LGHDT, CDR2 YNNKEL (reference sequence).

This clonotype was counted only a few times. V is TRBV7-8 and J is TRBJ2-1, with 15 bases lining up with TRBD2. V dropped 7 bases and J dropped 2; count of bases not matched to a gene: 6. This CDR3 has 17 residues. Germline values: CDR1 SGHVS, CDR2 FQNEAQ. CDR3 loop: CASNPRTSGRAYNEQFF. CDR3 DNA sequence: TGTGCCAGCAACCCCCGGACTAGCGGGAGGGCCTACAATGAGCAGTTCTTC.

This chain joins TRBV28 and TRBJ2-5; no reliable D call. This CDR3 spans 17 amino acids. Germline values: CDR1 MDHEN, CDR2 SYDVKM. Trimming removed 2 bases at V and 1 base at J, with 17 bases between. Here the CDR3 DNA reads TGTGCCAGCAGTTTACAACCCCGGCAGGCCACCCAAGAGACCCAGTACTTC. This codes for CASSLQPRQATQETQYF.

This clonotype was seen a single time. The genes are TRBV7-9 and TRBJ2-1; D possibly uses TRBD1 or TRBD2 (5 bases each). The CDR3 has 12 residues. Trimming removed 6 bases at V and 6 bases at J, with 9 bases between. Germline CDR1 reads SEHNR; CDR2 reads FQNEAQ (reference sequence). The CDR3 DNA is TGTGCCAGCAGTCGGGACCTCAATGAGCAGTTCTTC. This codes for CASSRDLNEQFF. The variable domain in full, completed from reference TRBV7-9 and TRBJ2-1, reads DTGVSQNPRHKITKRGQNVTFRCDPISEHNRLYWYRQTLGQGPEFLTYFQNEAQLEKSRLLSDRFSAERPKGSFSTLEIQRTEQGDSAMYLCASSRDLNEQFFGPGTRLTVL.

The table lists this clonotype with many counts. The V call is TRBV7-2, the J call TRBJ2-5, with 13 bases aligning to TRBD2. Per germline, CDR1 SGHTA and CDR2 FQGNSA. The CDR3 has 16 residues. J lost 4 bases, V lost 6 bases, and 8 bases had no gene match. The CDR3 spells CASSWTSGGPRETQYF. CDR3 sequence (DNA): TGTGCCAGCAGTTGGACTAGCGGGGGCCCGCGAGAGACCCAGTACTTC.

The chain links TRBV18 to TRBJ2-5; tentatively, D is TRBD1 (6 bases). Trimming removed 3 bases from V and 4 bases from J, with 12 bases in between. CDR1 KGHSH and CDR2 LQKENI come from the germline V gene. This CDR3 contains 14 residues. The CDR3 region has the DNA TGTGCCAGCTCACCTAATCAGGGGAGAGAGACCCAGTACTTC. It specifies CASSPNQGRETQYF.

This clonotype is a singleton in its sample. The rearrangement uses TRBV4-3 and TRBJ1-2; TRBD1 aligns across 7 bases. Germline V gene sequence: CDR1 LGHNA, CDR2 YSLEER. With V trimmed by 0 bases and J by 7 bases, 8 bases remained unmatched. CDR3 size: 15 residues. The CDR3 nucleotides read TGCGCCAGCAGCCAAGATAAGAGGGCAGGGGGTGGCTACACCTTC. The encoded protein is CASSQDKRAGGGYTF.

DNA of the CDR3: TGCAGCGTTGAAGATTCGAACACTGAAGCTTTCTTT. Protein: CSVEDSNTEAFF. The rearrangement links TRBV29-1 to TRBJ1-1; D unresolved. Between the trimmed V and J ends, which lost 0 bases and 1 base, there was a span of 3 bases. Germline lookup yields CDR1 SQVTM and CDR2 ANQGSEA. This CDR3 has 12 residues.

The rearrangement uses TRBV5-1 and TRBJ2-2; tentatively, D is TRBD1 (6 bases). Trimming shortened V by 3 bases and J by 0 bases, and 6 bases separated the two germline ends. The CDR3 totals 14 residues. The germline V gene has CDR1 SGHRS and CDR2 YFSETQ. Written as DNA, the CDR3 is TGCGCCAGCAGCTGGGACACGAACACCGGGGAGCTGTTTTTT. It is translated as CASSWDTNTGELFF.

This clonotype appeared a few times. The gene calls are TRBV29-1 and TRBJ2-1; TRBD2 aligns across 9 bases. Germline V CDR1 and CDR2: SQVTM, ANQGSEA. This CDR3 contains 12 residues. V trimming: 7 bases; J trimming: 7 bases; junction bases outside the gene matches: 5. CDR3 sequence reads: CSGASGGNEQFF. The CDR3 bases are TGCAGCGGGGCCAGCGGGGGGAATGAGCAGTTCTTC.

This clonotype was recorded a few times. This chain uses TRBV4-1 with TRBJ2-2; 11 nucleotides match TRBD2. The germline V gene encodes CDR1 MGHRA and CDR2 YSYEKL. The CDR3 loop spans 16 amino acids. The V segment lost 0 bases and the J segment 6 bases; nucleotides outside the gene matches: 3. This CDR3 reads CASSQELAGGSGELFF. The CDR3 DNA sequence: TGCGCCAGCAGCCAAGAGCTAGCGGGGGGTTCCGGGGAGCTGTTTTTT.

There are many counts of this clonotype. The chain carries TRBV6-5 and TRBJ2-6; possible D gene TRBD1, 6 bases. V was trimmed by 6 bases and J by 4 bases, leaving 13 bases between them. The CDR3 runs to 15 residues. Germline CDR1 and CDR2: MNHEY and SVGAGI. The CDR3 region is CASSLQGTGANVLTF. The CDR3 nucleotides are TGTGCCAGCAGCTTGCAGGGGACCGGGGCCAACGTCCTGACTTTC.